Shown below are 24 T cell receptor beta chains from a single sample sequenced in a study of cytomegalovirus exposure and HLA in healthy donors. Repertoires were generated with immunoSEQ multiplex PCR, while TCRdb's copy carries only in-frame clones and drops some. The sample records roughly 100,000 clones, 85% to 90% being singletons. The sample consisted of PBMCs. These receptors were obtained from a woman between 18 and 30 years old in good health and CMV-seropositive.

V is TRBV5-5 and J is TRBJ1-1, with a tentative D call TRBD1 (5 bases). The CDR3 totals 14 residues. CDR1 SGHKS and CDR2 YYEKEE come from the germline V gene (reference sequence). The V and J ends lost 2 bases and 1 base respectively, with 9 bases between them. DNA for the CDR3: TGTGCCAGCAGCTTTGGGGCAGGGAACACTGAAGCTTTCTTT. Encoded protein: CASSFGAGNTEAFF.

This chain connects TRBV28 to TRBJ1-6; 9 bases are shared with TRBD1. Germline CDR1 and CDR2: MDHEN and SYDVKM. V lost 7 bases to trimming and J lost 8 bases; unmatched junction nucleotides: 6. CDR3 length: 14 amino acids. The CDR3 DNA reads as TGTGCCAGCAACCTGGACAGGGGACATTCACCCCTCCACTTT. Translation: CASNLDRGHSPLHF. The entire variable domain, with the rest obtained from reference TRBV28 and TRBJ1-6, is as follows: DVKVTQSSRYLVKRTGEKVFLECVQDMDHENMFWYRQDPGLGLRLIYFSYDVKMKEKGDIPEGYSVSREKKERFSLILESASTNQTSMYLCASNLDRGHSPLHFGNGTRLTVT.

The gene calls are TRBV27 and TRBJ1-2, with D possibly matching TRBD1 (6 bases). Trimming cost V 5 bases and J 5 bases, with 18 bases left between them. The CDR3 length is 15 residues. Germline V CDR1 and CDR2: MNHEY, SMNVEV (reference sequence). In nucleotides, the CDR3 is TGTGCCAGCAGTCTGGACAGCAGCATTAGGTATGGCTACACCTTC. This translates into CASSLDSSIRYGYTF.

The V and J genes are TRBV28 and TRBJ2-1; 7 bases are a match to TRBD2. Germline-derived CDR1 and CDR2 are MDHEN and SYDVKM. There are 15 residues in the CDR3. V dropped 6 bases and J dropped 0; count of bases not matched to a gene: 5. Written as DNA, the CDR3 is TGTGCCAGCAGCCGGGGCGGGAGCTCCTACAATGAGCAGTTCTTC. Translation: CASSRGGSSYNEQFF.

The chain joins TRBV10-2 to TRBJ2-1; no clear D. Germline V gives CDR1 WSHSY, CDR2 SAAADI. The germline V and J ends were trimmed by 0 bases and 2 bases, with 14 bases remaining between them. This CDR3 is 17 amino acids long. The DNA for the CDR3 is TGCGCCAGCAGTGAGTCGAGGCGCCTTGATACCTACAATGAGCAGTTCTTC. Translation gives CASSESRRLDTYNEQFF.

This rearrangement joins TRBV6-5 to TRBJ2-5; D perhaps matches TRBD1 (6 bases). Trimming took 0 bases from V and 2 from J, leaving 7 bases between them. CDR1 and CDR2 (germline): MNHEY, SVGAGI. The CDR3 consists of 14 residues. The CDR3 coding sequence is TGTGCCAGCAGTTACTCGGACAGTCAAGAGACCCAGTACTTC. Its protein product is CASSYSDSQETQYF.

CDR3 in DNA: TGTGCCACCCGGACTAGCGGGGGGTGGAATGAGCAGTTCTTC. This translates into CATRTSGGWNEQFF. The rearrangement uses TRBV19 and TRBJ2-1; 14 bases are shared with TRBD2. Trimming took 10 bases from V and 7 from J; bases not matched to a gene: 6. CDR3 length: 14 residues. Germline loops: CDR1 LNHDA, CDR2 SQIVND (reference sequence).

V and J are TRBV10-1 and TRBJ2-7, with 7 bases aligning to TRBD1. The CDR3 runs 12 residues. Germline V gene sequence: CDR1 WNHNN, CDR2 SYGVQD (reference sequence). The V segment lost 8 bases and the J segment 6 bases; nucleotides outside the gene matches: 7. CDR3: CASWDREREQYF. The CDR3 DNA is TGCGCCAGCTGGGACAGAGAACGCGAGCAGTACTTC.

The count of this clone is one. The rearrangement joins TRBV6-5 to TRBJ2-1, with D maybe TRBD2 (5 bases). Trimming pared 0 bases from V and 7 bases from J, leaving 10 bases between. This CDR3 contains 14 residues. Germline loops: CDR1 MNHEY, CDR2 SVGAGI. Here the CDR3 reads CASSYSNSGNEQFF. In DNA form, the CDR3 reads TGTGCCAGCAGTTACTCGAATTCGGGGAATGAGCAGTTCTTC.

The chain employs TRBV6-1 and TRBJ2-5; 8 positions agree with TRBD1. The CDR3 runs 13 residues. V was pared by 5 bases and J by 10 bases, with 9 bases of the junction left unmatched. CDR1 and CDR2 from the germline V gene are MNHNS and SASEGT. The CDR3 bases are TGTGCCAGCAGTCGGACAGGGCCCGTGAGCCAGTACTTC. Protein product: CASSRTGPVSQYF.

The rearrangement joins TRBV5-4 to TRBJ2-1; TRBD2 matches 12 bases. Germline values: CDR1 SGHNT, CDR2 YYREEE (reference sequence). The CDR3 is made up of 17 amino acids. J lost 9 bases, V lost 3 bases, and 13 bases had no gene match. CDR3 bases: TGTGCCAGCAGCTCATTAGGACTAGCGGGGCGCGGAGGTGAGCAGTTCTTC. Amino acid sequence: CASSSLGLAGRGGEQFF.

Only one count was recorded for this clone. The chain recombines TRBV5-1 with TRBJ2-7; no firm D call. Germline V lookup: CDR1 SGHRS, CDR2 YFSETQ. Trimming cost V 5 bases and J 5 bases, with 14 bases left between them. This CDR3 is 13 amino acids long. The CDR3 DNA is TGCGCCAGCAGTTCGGAAGGAGCCCACGAGCAGTACTTC. This codes for CASSSEGAHEQYF.

CDR3: CAAGAGAAWDEQYF. In DNA form, the CDR3 reads TGTGCAGCGGGTGCGGGGGCCGCCTGGGACGAGCAGTACTTC. The J gene is TRBJ2-7, the V gene TRBV19; TRBD2 might be the D (7 bases). This CDR3 spans 14 amino acids. Germline loops: CDR1 LNHDA, CDR2 SQIVND (reference sequence).

V is TRBV7-8 and J is TRBJ2-7, with a possible D match to TRBD2 (6 bases). Germline V gives CDR1 SGHVS, CDR2 FQNEAQ. The CDR3 consists of 13 residues. V lost 5 bases to trimming and J lost 6 bases, with 14 bases between them. CDR3 in amino acids: CASSAPGSLEQYF. CDR3 nucleotides: TGTGCCAGCAGCGCCCCCGGGAGTCTCGAGCAGTACTTC.

The rearrangement joins TRBV5-4 to TRBJ1-2; TRBD1 matches 9 bases. Germline V CDR1 and CDR2: SGHNT, YYREEE (reference sequence). The CDR3 spans 16 residues. V trimming: 1 base; J trimming: 7 bases; junction bases outside the gene matches: 11. CDR3 loop: CASSLSGDRVLFGYTF. The DNA for the CDR3 is TGTGCCAGCAGCTTGAGTGGGGACAGGGTTTTATTTGGCTACACCTTC.

The chain combines TRBV30 with TRBJ1-4, with D unclear. The length of the CDR3 is 13 residues. Germline assignment: CDR1 GTSNPN and CDR2 SVGIG (reference sequence). Trimming left V 2 bases short and J 0 bases short, with 4 bases between. The CDR3 bases are TGTGCCTGGAGTCGTGCAACTAATGAAAAACTGTTTTTT. Its protein product is CAWSRATNEKLFF.

V usage is TRBV10-3 and J usage is TRBJ2-3; 12 nucleotides align to TRBD2. The CDR3 runs to 17 residues. Germline CDR1 and CDR2: ENHRY and SYGVKD. Losses at the gene ends were 2 bases for V and 1 base for J; bases not matched to a gene: 4. The CDR3 loop reads CAISELWTSGGTDTQYF. The CDR3 bases are TGTGCCATCAGTGAGCTCTGGACTAGCGGGGGCACAGATACGCAGTATTTT.

The V gene is TRBV28, the J gene TRBJ1-3; D unclear. CDR1 and CDR2 from the germline V gene are MDHEN and SYDVKM. This CDR3 has 20 residues. Between the trimmed V and J ends, which lost 0 bases and 2 bases, there was a span of 23 bases. The CDR3 reads CASSLWFRENTFVPGNTIYF. The DNA of the CDR3 is TGTGCCAGCAGTTTATGGTTTAGGGAGAATACCTTCGTTCCTGGAAACACCATATATTTT.

This clone was observed a single time. The chain links TRBV29-1 to TRBJ2-5; D remains ambiguous. There are 12 residues in the CDR3. Germline CDR1 reads SQVTM; CDR2 reads ANQGSEA. The ends were cut back, 4 bases at V and 2 bases at J, with 8 bases in the middle. The CDR3: CSVGAYQETQYF. The CDR3 bases are TGCAGCGTTGGGGCTTATCAAGAGACCCAGTACTTC.

The chain links TRBV5-6 to TRBJ1-5; D is possibly TRBD1 (6 bases). The ends were cut back, 0 bases at V and 5 bases at J, with 9 bases in the middle. The germline CDR1 and CDR2 sequences are SGHDT and YYEEEE. CDR3 size: 14 residues. The CDR3 nucleotides are TGTGCCAGCAGCTTGGGAGGACAGTATCAGCCCCAGCATTTT. It specifies CASSLGGQYQPQHF.

The count of this clone is one. The chain recombines TRBV15 with TRBJ1-5; D remains ambiguous. CDR1 and CDR2 (germline): LNHNV, YYDKDF (reference sequence). The CDR3 runs to 15 residues. Trimming cost V 0 bases and J 6 bases, with 12 bases left between them. The DNA of the CDR3 is TGTGCCACCAGCAGAGATATAACCCACACTCAGCCCCAGCATTTT. This sequence encodes CATSRDITHTQPQHF.

The chain joins TRBV7-6 to TRBJ2-1, with 7 bases that match TRBD2. Germline V CDR1 and CDR2: SGHVS, FNYEAQ. CDR3 size: 15 residues. The V and J ends lost 0 bases and 4 bases, in that order; junction bases with no gene match: 3. The CDR3 sequence: CASSLAGGVYNEQFF. Here the CDR3 DNA reads TGTGCCAGCAGCTTAGCGGGGGGGGTATACAATGAGCAGTTCTTC.

This sequence joins TRBV12-5 and TRBJ1-5, with 11 bases matching TRBD1. J lost 2 bases, V lost 7 bases, and 10 bases had no gene match. CDR1 is LGHNT, CDR2 FRNRAP, per germline. This CDR3 spans 17 amino acids. The CDR3 region has the DNA TGTGCTAGTGTCCTCGGGACAGGGGGTTGGGGCAATCAGCCCCAGCATTTT. This codes for CASVLGTGGWGNQPQHF.

V is TRBV18 and J is TRBJ1-2; TRBD1 matches 7 bases. The CDR3 is 13 residues long. Germline assignment: CDR1 KGHSH and CDR2 LQKENI. V lost 4 bases and J lost 7; bases outside the gene matches: 6. The CDR3 nucleotides are TGTGCCAGCTCACACGACAGGGTGTTTGGCTACACCTTC. As protein: CASSHDRVFGYTF.